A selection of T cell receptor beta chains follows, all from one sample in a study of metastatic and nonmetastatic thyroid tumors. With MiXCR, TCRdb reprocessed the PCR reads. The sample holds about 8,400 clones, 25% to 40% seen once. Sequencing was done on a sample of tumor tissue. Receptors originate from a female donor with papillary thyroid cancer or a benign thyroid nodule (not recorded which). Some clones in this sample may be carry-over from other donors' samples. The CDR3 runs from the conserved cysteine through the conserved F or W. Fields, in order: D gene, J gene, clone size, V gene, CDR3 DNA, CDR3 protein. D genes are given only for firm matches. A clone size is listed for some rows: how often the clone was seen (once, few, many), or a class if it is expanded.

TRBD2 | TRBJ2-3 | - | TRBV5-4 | TGTGCCAGCAGAGACGCTAGCGGGAGTACAGATACGCAGTATTTT | CASRDASGSTDTQYF
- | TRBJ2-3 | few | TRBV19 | TGTGCCAGTAGTATAGCGGCGGTGGATACGCAGTATTTT | CASSIAAVDTQYF
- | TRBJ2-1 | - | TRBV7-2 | TGTGCCAGCAGCTTAGCCGGGACGCTTGCCTACAATGAGCAGTTCTTC | CASSLAGTLAYNEQFF
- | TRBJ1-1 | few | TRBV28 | TGTGCCAGCAGTACTTTGAGCAGGGTGAACACTGAAGCTTTCTTT | CASSTLSRVNTEAFF
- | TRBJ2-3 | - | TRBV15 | TGTGCCACCAGTGCACGGGTCACAGATACGCAGTATTTT | CATSARVTDTQYF
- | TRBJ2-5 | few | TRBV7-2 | TGTGCCAGCAGCTTAGCGGGGGAGACCCAGTACTTC | CASSLAGETQYF
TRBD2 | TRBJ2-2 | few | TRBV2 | TGTGCCAGCAGTCCGGGACTAGCGGTTACCGGGGAGCTGTTTTTT | CASSPGLAVTGELFF
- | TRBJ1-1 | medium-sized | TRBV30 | TGTGCCTGCACTAGGGGGAACACTGAAGCTTTCTTT | CACTRGNTEAFF
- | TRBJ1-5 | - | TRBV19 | TGTGCCAGTAGTTATCAAGGTCAGCCCCAGCATTTT | CASSYQGQPQHF
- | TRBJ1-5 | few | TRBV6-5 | TGTGCCAGCAGTTACTGTGAACGACGGAACTTGAGCAATCAGCCCCAGCATTTT | CASSYCERRNLSNQPQHF
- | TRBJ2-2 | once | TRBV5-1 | TGCGCCAGCTGCTCAGGGCCCACCGGGGAGCTGTTTTTT | CASCSGPTGELFF
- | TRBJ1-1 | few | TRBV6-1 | TGTGCCAGCAAGGACGGCAGACCGAACACTGAAGCTTTCTTT | CASKDGRPNTEAFF
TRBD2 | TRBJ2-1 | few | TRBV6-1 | TGTGCCAGCAGAGCGCGGGGGGACAATGAGCAGTTCTTC | CASRARGDNEQFF
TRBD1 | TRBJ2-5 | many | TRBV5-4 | TGTGCCAGCAGCTCGACAGGGGAGTACCAAGAGACCCAGTACTTC | CASSSTGEYQETQYF
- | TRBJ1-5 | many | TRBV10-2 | TGCGCCAGCAGTGCACTCGGAGGGCAGCCCCAGCATTTT | CASSALGGQPQHF
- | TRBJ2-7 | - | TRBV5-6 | TGTGCCAGCAGCTTGGGGGGCATTGGGTCATACGAGCAGTACTTC | CASSLGGIGSYEQYF
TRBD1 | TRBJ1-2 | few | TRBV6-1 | TGTGCCAGCAAAGTGACAGGGGATAACTATGGCTACACCTTC | CASKVTGDNYGYTF
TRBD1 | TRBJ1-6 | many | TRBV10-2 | TGCGCCAGCAGTGAGGGGACAGGGGATAGGTCACCCCTCCACTTT | CASSEGTGDRSPLHF
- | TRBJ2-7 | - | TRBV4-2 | TGTGCCAGCAGCCAAGATTCATCAGGCTACGAGCAGTACTTC | CASSQDSSGYEQYF
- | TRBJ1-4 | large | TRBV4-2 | TGTGCCAGCAGCCAAGTTGGACAGCATAATGAAAAACTGTTTTTT | CASSQVGQHNEKLFF
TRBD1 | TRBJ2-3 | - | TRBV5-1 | TGCGCCAGCAGCCGCGGGACAGGTCTTACCACAGATACGCAGTATTTT | CASSRGTGLTTDTQYF
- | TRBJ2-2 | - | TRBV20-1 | TGCAGTGCTAGAGTCACTACCGGGGAGCTGTTTTTT | CSARVTTGELFF
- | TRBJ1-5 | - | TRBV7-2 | TGTGCCAGCAGCCCAGGATCAGCGAGCAATCAGCCCCAGCATTTT | CASSPGSASNQPQHF
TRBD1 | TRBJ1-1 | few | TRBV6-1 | TGTGCCAGCAAGCTACAGGGGACGAACACTGAAGCTTTCTTT | CASKLQGTNTEAFF
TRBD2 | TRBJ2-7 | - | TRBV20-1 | TGCAGTGCCCAGGGGGGCGGGAGGGAACCTTCTGGAGAGCAGTACTTC | CSAQGGGREPSGEQYF
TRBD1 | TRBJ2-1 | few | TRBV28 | TGTGCCAGCTCCTCATGGACAGGGGGCAATGAGCAGTTCTTC | CASSSWTGGNEQFF
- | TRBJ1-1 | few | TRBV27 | TGTGCCAGCAACAGGAGACCGAACACTGAAGCTTTCTTT | CASNRRPNTEAFF
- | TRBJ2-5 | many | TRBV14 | TGTGCCAGCAGCCGTAGCGGAAAAGAGACCCAGTACTTC | CASSRSGKETQYF
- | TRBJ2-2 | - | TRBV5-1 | TGCGCCAGCAGCTCCGGGACCTGGGGCACCGGGGAGCTGTTTTTT | CASSSGTWGTGELFF
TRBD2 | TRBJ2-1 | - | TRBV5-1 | TGCGCCAGCAGCTTTACCGGGACTAGCGGCGTCTACAATGAGCAGTTCTTC | CASSFTGTSGVYNEQFF
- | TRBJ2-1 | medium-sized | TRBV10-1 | TGCGCCAGCAGTCCCGACAGAGAGGAGCAGTTCTTC | CASSPDREEQFF
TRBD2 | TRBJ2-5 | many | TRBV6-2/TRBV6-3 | TGTGCCAGCAGAACACTAGCGGGAGCGCTCCAAGAGACCCAGTACTTC | CASRTLAGALQETQYF
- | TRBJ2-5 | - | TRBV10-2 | TGCGCCAGCAGTGGGCGACAGGTTGGGGAGACCCAGTACTTC | CASSGRQVGETQYF
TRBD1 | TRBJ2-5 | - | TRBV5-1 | TGCGCCAGCAGCTTGGACGGGATTGGAACAGGGCTCAGGGGGGAGACCCAGTACTTC | CASSLDGIGTGLRGETQYF
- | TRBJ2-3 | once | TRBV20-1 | TGCAGTGCTAGTGTAGGCCCAGATACGCAGTATTTT | CSASVGPDTQYF
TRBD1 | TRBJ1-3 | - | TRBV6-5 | TGTGCCAGCAGTTTACCCCAGGGGGCCGGAAACACCATATATTTT | CASSLPQGAGNTIYF
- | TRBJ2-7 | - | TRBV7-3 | TGTGCCAGCAGCTTAAATGGAGGGGCCGAGCAGTACTTC | CASSLNGGAEQYF